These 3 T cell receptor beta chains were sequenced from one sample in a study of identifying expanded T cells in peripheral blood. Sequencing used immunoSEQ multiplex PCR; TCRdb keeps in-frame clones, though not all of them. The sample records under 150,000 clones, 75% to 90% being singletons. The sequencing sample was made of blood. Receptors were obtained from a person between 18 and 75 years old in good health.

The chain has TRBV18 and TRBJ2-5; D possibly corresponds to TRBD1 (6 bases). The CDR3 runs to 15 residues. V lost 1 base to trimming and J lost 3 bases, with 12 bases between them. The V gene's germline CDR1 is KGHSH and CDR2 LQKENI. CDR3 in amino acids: CASSPLRTAKETQYF. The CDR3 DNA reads TGTGCCAGCTCACCACTGCGGACAGCCAAAGAGACCCAGTACTTC.

CDR3 in DNA: TGTGCCACCACGACTAGCGGGGGCCTAAGGGGTGAGACCCAGTACTTC. This gives the protein CATTTSGGLRGETQYF. The chain uses TRBV7-2 and TRBJ2-5, with 12 bases lining up with TRBD2. Germline CDR1 SGHTA, CDR2 FQGNSA. CDR3 size: 16 residues. V shed 10 bases and J 5 bases; nucleotides not matched to a gene: 14.

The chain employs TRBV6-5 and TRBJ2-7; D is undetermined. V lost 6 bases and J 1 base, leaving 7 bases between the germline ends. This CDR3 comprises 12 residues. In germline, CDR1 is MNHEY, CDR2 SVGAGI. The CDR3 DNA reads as TGTGCCAGCAGATCCCAATCCTACGAGCAGTACTTC. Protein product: CASRSQSYEQYF.